The rows below give T cell receptor beta chains drawn from one sample of a study of early T cells in non-severe SARS-CoV-2 infection. TCRdb used MiXCR to reprocess the 5' RACE reads, holding one entry per CDR3 protein. The repertoire holds more than 70,000 distinct CDR3 sequences, with around 11% as singletons. Sequencing used whole blood, obtained at baseline. The receptors originated from an adult who was a healthcare worker with PCR-confirmed SARS-CoV-2 infection or an uninfected control (not recorded which). CDR3s include the opening cysteine and the closing phenylalanine or tryptophan. A D gene is named only where the DNA matches it firmly. Where a row states a size, it is once, few, many or the class of an expanded clone; other rows omit it.

TRBV6-1	TRBD2	few	TRBJ2-1	CASKLSGGTPYNEQFF	TGTGCCAGTAAGTTAAGCGGGGGGACACCTTACAATGAGCAGTTCTTC
TRBV5-1	NA	few	TRBJ2-7	CASTLATGQGGEQYF	TGCGCCAGCACCTTGGCTACCGGTCAGGGCGGCGAGCAGTACTTC
TRBV11-3	TRBD2	few	TRBJ2-1	CASSLARGDEQFF	TGTGCCAGCAGCTTGGCCCGGGGGGATGAGCAGTTCTTC
TRBV7-2	NA	NA	TRBJ2-1	CASSSEASSYNEQFF	TGTGCCAGCAGCTCTGAGGCGAGCTCCTACAATGAGCAGTTCTTC
TRBV6-2/TRBV6-3	NA	NA	TRBJ1-2	CASSPNTHYGYTF	TGTGCCAGCAGCCCCAACACCCACTATGGCTACACCTTC
TRBV5-1	TRBD1	NA	TRBJ1-1	CASSPRQGIFTEAFF	TGCGCCAGCAGCCCCAGACAGGGGATCTTCACTGAAGCTTTCTTT
TRBV20-1	NA	many	TRBJ2-5	CSTGAVLETQYF	TGCAGTACTGGAGCGGTTTTGGAGACCCAGTACTTC
TRBV5-5	TRBD1	many	TRBJ2-1	CASSLGVTGGNEQFF	TGTGCCAGCAGCTTGGGAGTGACAGGGGGCAATGAGCAGTTCTTC
TRBV18	TRBD1	NA	TRBJ1-1	CASSPPPTGGFTEAFF	TGTGCCAGCTCACCCCCCCCGACAGGGGGATTTACTGAAGCTTTCTTT
TRBV7-9	NA	NA	TRBJ1-1	CASSFIGKNTEAFF	TGTGCCAGCAGCTTCATCGGGAAGAACACTGAAGCTTTCTTT
TRBV7-2	NA	few	TRBJ2-7	CASSRGYEQYF	TGTGCCAGCAGCCGGGGGTACGAGCAGTACTTC
TRBV6-2/TRBV6-3	NA	many	TRBJ2-1	CASSIRQEGNDEQFF	TGTGCCAGCAGTATCCGACAAGAGGGAAACGATGAGCAGTTCTTC
TRBV6-1	TRBD1	few	TRBJ1-2	CASSEYRGPGYGYTF	TGTGCTAGCAGTGAATACAGGGGGCCCGGCTATGGCTACACCTTC
TRBV10-3	TRBD1	NA	TRBJ1-2	CAISDPGQGARGYTF	TGTGCCATCAGCGACCCGGGACAGGGGGCGCGGGGCTACACCTTC
TRBV7-9	NA	NA	TRBJ1-3	CASSSGTTSGNTIYF	TGTGCCAGCAGCTCCGGGACAACCTCTGGAAACACCATATATTTT
TRBV18	NA	NA	TRBJ2-6	CASSPPGPSGANVLTF	TGTGCCAGCTCACCTCCAGGTCCCTCTGGGGCCAACGTCCTGACTTTC
TRBV5-4	NA	NA	TRBJ2-1	CASSFPPNNEQFF	TGTGCCAGCAGCTTCCCTCCCAACAATGAGCAGTTCTTC
TRBV14	TRBD1	many	TRBJ2-1	CASSQVLTGRNEQFF	TGTGCCAGCAGCCAAGTACTGACAGGGCGCAATGAGCAGTTCTTC
TRBV28	NA	few	TRBJ1-5	CASRVTNQPQHF	TGTGCCAGCAGGGTTACTAATCAGCCCCAGCATTTT
TRBV3-1	NA	many	TRBJ1-3	CASSQEFSSGNTIYF	TGTGCCAGCAGCCAAGAATTCAGCTCTGGAAACACCATATATTTT
TRBV18	TRBD1	many	TRBJ2-5	CASSPGTGAHETQYF	TGTGCCAGCTCGCCTGGGACAGGAGCCCACGAGACCCAGTACTTC
TRBV20-1	NA	once	TRBJ2-7	CSATLTDKQYF	TGCAGTGCTACGCTGACGGACAAGCAGTACTTC
TRBV11-2	NA	few	TRBJ2-3	CASSPWGQSTDTQYF	TGTGCCAGCAGCCCTTGGGGTCAGAGCACAGATACGCAGTATTTT
TRBV29-1	NA	few	TRBJ1-1	CSVGSRMNTEAFF	TGCAGCGTTGGTTCGAGAATGAACACTGAAGCTTTCTTT
TRBV29-1	NA	many	TRBJ2-1	CSGDDSAGYNEQFF	TGCAGCGGCGATGACTCGGCGGGATACAATGAGCAGTTCTTC
TRBV29-1	NA	many	TRBJ1-1	CSVEQNTEAFF	TGCAGCGTTGAACAGAACACTGAAGCTTTCTTT